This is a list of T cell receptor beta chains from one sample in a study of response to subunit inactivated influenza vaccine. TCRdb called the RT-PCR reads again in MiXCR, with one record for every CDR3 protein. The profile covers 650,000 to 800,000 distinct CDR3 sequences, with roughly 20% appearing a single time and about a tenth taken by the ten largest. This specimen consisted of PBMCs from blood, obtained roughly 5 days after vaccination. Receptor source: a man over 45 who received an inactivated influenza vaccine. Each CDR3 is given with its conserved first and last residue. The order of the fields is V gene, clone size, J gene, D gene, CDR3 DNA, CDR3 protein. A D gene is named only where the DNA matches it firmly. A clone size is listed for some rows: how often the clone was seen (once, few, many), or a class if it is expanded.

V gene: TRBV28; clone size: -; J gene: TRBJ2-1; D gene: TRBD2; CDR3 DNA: TGTGCCAGCAGTTCTCCAGGGGGTAGCGGGAGGGCCCTCGATGAGCAGTTCTTC; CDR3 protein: CASSSPGGSGRALDEQFF
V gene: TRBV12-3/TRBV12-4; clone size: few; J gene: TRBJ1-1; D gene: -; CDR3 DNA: TGTGCCAGCAGTTTTAGACAGCAGAACACTGAAGCTTTCTTT; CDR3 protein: CASSFRQQNTEAFF
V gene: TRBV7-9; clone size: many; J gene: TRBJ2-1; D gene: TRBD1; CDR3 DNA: TGTGCCAGCAGCCGGACGGACAGGTACTCCTACAATGAGCAGTTCTTC; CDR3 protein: CASSRTDRYSYNEQFF
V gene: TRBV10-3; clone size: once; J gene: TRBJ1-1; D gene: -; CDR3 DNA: TGTGCCACCACAGGACTGGACACTGAAGCTTTCTTT; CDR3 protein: CATTGLDTEAFF
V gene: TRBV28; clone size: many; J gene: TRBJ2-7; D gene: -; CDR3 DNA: TGTGCCAGCAGGGAGACGTCGGCGGCGTACTTC; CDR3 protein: CASRETSAAYF
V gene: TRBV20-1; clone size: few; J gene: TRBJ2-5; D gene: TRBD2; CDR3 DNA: TGCAGTGCTAGAAAAAACAGCGGCGGGGGAGAGACCCAGTACTTC; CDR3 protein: CSARKNSGGGETQYF
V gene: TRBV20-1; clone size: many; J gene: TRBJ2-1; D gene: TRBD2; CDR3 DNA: TGCAGTGCTAGAGACCCGGGACTAGCGGGACGGGATGAGCAGTTCTTC; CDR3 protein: CSARDPGLAGRDEQFF
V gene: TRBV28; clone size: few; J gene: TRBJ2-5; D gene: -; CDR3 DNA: TGTGCCAGCAGCAAGGCTCTTGGTCCAGACCAAGAGACCCAGTACTTC; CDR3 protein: CASSKALGPDQETQYF
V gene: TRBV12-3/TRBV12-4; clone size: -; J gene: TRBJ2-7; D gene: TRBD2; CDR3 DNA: TGTGCCAGCAGTTTTCTCTGGCTAGCGGGATTTGAGCAGTACTTC; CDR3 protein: CASSFLWLAGFEQYF
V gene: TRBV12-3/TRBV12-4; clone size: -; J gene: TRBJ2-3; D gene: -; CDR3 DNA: TGTGCCAGCAGTTTAAGGAGACCGAAGGTAGAGACGCAGTATTTT; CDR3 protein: CASSLRRPKVETQYF
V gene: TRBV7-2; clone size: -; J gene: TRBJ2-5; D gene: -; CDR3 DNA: TGTGCCAGCAGCTTAAATCCGGTCCAAGAGACCCAGTACTTC; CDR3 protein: CASSLNPVQETQYF
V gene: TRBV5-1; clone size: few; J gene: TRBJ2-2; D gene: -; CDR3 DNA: TGCGCCAGCAGCCAAAGACCAGCAGGCGGGGAGCTGTTTTTT; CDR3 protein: CASSQRPAGGELFF
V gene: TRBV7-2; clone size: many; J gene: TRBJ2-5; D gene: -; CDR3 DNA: TGTGCCAGCAGCCTCGGGGCCAGAAAAGAGACCCAGTACTTC; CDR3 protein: CASSLGARKETQYF
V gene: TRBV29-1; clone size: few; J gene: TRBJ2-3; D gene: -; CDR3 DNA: TGCAGCGGGTTCAGGGGTTACGCAGATACGCAGTATTTT; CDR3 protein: CSGFRGYADTQYF
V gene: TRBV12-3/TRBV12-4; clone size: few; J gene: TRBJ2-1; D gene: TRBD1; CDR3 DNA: TGTGCCAGCAGCCGGGACAGGGAGGACAATGAGCAGTTCTTC; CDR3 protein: CASSRDREDNEQFF
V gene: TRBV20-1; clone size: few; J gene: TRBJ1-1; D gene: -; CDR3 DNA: TGCAGTGCTATTAGAACCTATGAAGCTTTCTTT; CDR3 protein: CSAIRTYEAFF
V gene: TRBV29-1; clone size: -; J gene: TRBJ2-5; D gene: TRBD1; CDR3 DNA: TGCAGCGTTGGGAAGACAGGGGCCGGAGAGACCCAGTACTTC; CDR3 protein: CSVGKTGAGETQYF
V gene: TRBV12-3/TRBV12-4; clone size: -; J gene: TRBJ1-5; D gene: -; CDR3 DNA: TGTGCCAGCAGTTTTAGGGCACGTTCGGGCAATCAGCCCCAGCATTTT; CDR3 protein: CASSFRARSGNQPQHF
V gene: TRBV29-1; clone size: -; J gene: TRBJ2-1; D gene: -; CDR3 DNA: TGCAGCGAGCGAGGACAGTACAATGAGCAGTTCTTC; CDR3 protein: CSERGQYNEQFF
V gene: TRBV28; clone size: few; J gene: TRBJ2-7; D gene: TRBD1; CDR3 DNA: TGTGCCAGCAGTAACCTACGGACAGGGGGCTCCGAGCAGTACTTC; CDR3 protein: CASSNLRTGGSEQYF
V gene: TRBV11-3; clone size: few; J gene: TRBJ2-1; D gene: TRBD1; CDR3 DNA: TGTGCCAGCAGCCACTCCGGGACAGGGTCCCCCAATGAGCAGTTCTTC; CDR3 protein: CASSHSGTGSPNEQFF